The 26 T cell receptor beta chains presented below share a single source sample, sequenced in a study of cytomegalovirus exposure and HLA in healthy donors (dated by TCRdb to the late 2010s). The library was obtained by the immunoSEQ multiplex PCR assay. For the multiplex PCR, a mixture combining 60 forward primers for TCR Vbeta segments and 13 reverse primers for TCR Jbeta segments was used. The table was pulled from immuneACCESS by TCRdb, which kept in-frame rearrangements only. Such tables lose some clones; where checked, under half of the loss comes from unresolved V genes, and the rest has no known cause. The sample table holds 150,000 or so clones, of which roughly four fifths were seen once. Approximately 1.5% of the sample is in the top ten clones. Specimen: PBMCs. The receptors were gathered from a man aged 40-55 years in good health and CMV-seronegative.

The chain is built from TRBV29-1 and TRBJ2-3; 10 nucleotides line up with TRBD2. J lost 1 base, V lost 2 bases, and 12 bases had no gene match. This CDR3 has 18 residues. Germline V gene data show CDR1 as SQVTM and CDR2 as ANQGSEA. The CDR3 DNA reads as TGCAGCGTTGAAAAGCTAGCGGGAGTTGGTTGGGGCACAGATACGCAGTATTTT. Its protein product is CSVEKLAGVGWGTDTQYF.

The chain uses TRBV7-9 and TRBJ2-1; TRBD1 agrees at 11 bases. Germline V gene data show CDR1 as SEHNR and CDR2 as FQNEAQ (reference sequence). The ends lost 1 base at V and 7 bases at J; junction bases unmatched: 9. This CDR3 spans 17 amino acids. CDR3 DNA: TGTGCCAGCAGCTTAGTAGGTTCGGGACAGGGGGTAAATGAGCAGTTCTTC. Amino acid sequence: CASSLVGSGQGVNEQFF.

In this sample, this clone turned up a few times. The chain combines TRBV5-1 with TRBJ2-2, with D possibly matching TRBD1 (5 bases). The V gene lost 0 bases and the J gene lost 5 bases, with 5 bases spanning the gap. The CDR3 totals 13 residues. Germline V gives CDR1 SGHRS, CDR2 YFSETQ. The CDR3 DNA reads TGCGCCAGCAGCTTGGAGGGGACCGGGGAGCTGTTTTTT. Encoded protein: CASSLEGTGELFF.

The gene calls are TRBV25-1 and TRBJ1-2; D gene unclear. The CDR3 length is 11 residues. The germline gives CDR1 MGHDK, CDR2 SYGVNS. Deletions cut 7 bases from V and 1 base from J, with 4 bases between. In nucleotides, the CDR3 is TGTGCCAGCACCAATAACTATGGCTACACCTTC. As protein: CASTNNYGYTF.

This clone occurred a few times. V gene TRBV6-1 combines with J gene TRBJ2-7; the D gene is possibly TRBD2 (6 bases). The V gene's germline CDR1 is MNHNS and CDR2 SASEGT. The CDR3 totals 12 residues. V was pared by 2 bases and J by 7 bases, with 9 bases between. CDR3 sequence (DNA): TGTGCCAGCAGTGAACGGAGGGAGGAGCAGTACTTC. Protein: CASSERREEQYF.

This sequence joins TRBV11-3 and TRBJ2-2, with D perhaps matching TRBD1 (5 bases). Germline V CDR1 and CDR2: SGHNT, YENEEA. This CDR3 spans 16 amino acids. V shed 5 bases and J shed 2 bases, with 15 bases lying between them. This chain's CDR3 is CASSLGSWGNTGELFF. The CDR3, as DNA: TGTGCCAGCAGCCTGGGATCTTGGGGCAACACCGGGGAGCTGTTTTTT.

This clone came up once. The chain employs TRBV9 and TRBJ1-1; D gene ambiguous. This CDR3 has 12 amino acids. V lost 4 bases to trimming and J lost 7 bases, with 11 bases between them. The V gene's germline CDR1 is SGDLS and CDR2 YYNGEE. CDR3 DNA: TGTGCCAGCAGCCCCCTAAGTGGTGAAGCTTTCTTT. It translates to CASSPLSGEAFF.

The chain employs TRBV27 and TRBJ2-5; a weak D match, TRBD1 (5 bases). Trimming cost V 5 bases and J 11 bases, with 12 bases left between them. Looked up from germline, CDR1 is MNHEY and CDR2 is SMNVEV (reference sequence). The CDR3 is made up of 11 amino acids. This CDR3 is CASSQGEEQYF. In DNA, the CDR3 is TGTGCCAGCAGTCAGGGCGAGGAGCAGTACTTC.

The chain couples TRBV10-3 to TRBJ2-2; the match to TRBD2 covers 14 bases. This CDR3 is 16 amino acids long. V trimming: 6 bases; J trimming: 5 bases; junction bases outside the gene matches: 5. Germline CDR1 ENHRY, CDR2 SYGVKD. The CDR3 reads CAIRPTSGRDTGELFF. Written as DNA, the CDR3 is TGTGCCATCAGGCCGACTAGCGGGAGGGATACCGGGGAGCTGTTTTTT.

The chain combines TRBV7-8 with TRBJ1-1; maybe TRBD1 (6 bases). V was clipped by 0 bases and J by 11 bases, with 13 bases between them. Germline CDR1 is SGHVS and CDR2 is FQNEAQ. CDR3 length equals 13 residues. CDR3 region: CASSLAGHPGAFF. CDR3 DNA sequence: TGTGCCAGCAGCTTAGCGGGACACCCAGGGGCTTTCTTT. The entire variable domain, with the rest obtained from reference TRBV7-8 and TRBJ1-1, is as follows: GAGVSQSPRYKVAKRGQDVALRCDPISGHVSLFWYQQALGQGPEFLTYFQNEAQLDKSGLPSDRFFAERPEGSVSTLKIQRTQQEDSAVYLCASSLAGHPGAFFGQGTRLTVV.

The rearrangement uses TRBV29-1 and TRBJ1-2, with a tentative D call TRBD1 (6 bases). The CDR3 is made up of 12 amino acids. The V gene lost 8 bases and the J gene lost 6 bases, with 16 bases spanning the gap. CDR1 SQVTM and CDR2 ANQGSEA come from the germline V gene. CDR3 amino acids: CSLGGGDDGYTF. In DNA, the CDR3 is TGCAGCTTAGGGGGGGGAGACGATGGCTACACCTTC.

The V gene is TRBV18, the J gene TRBJ2-7, with 11 bases fitting TRBD2. This CDR3 region has 13 residues. V lost 8 bases, J lost 4 bases, and 4 bases stayed unmatched. Germline assignment: CDR1 KGHSH and CDR2 LQKENI. The CDR3 protein is CASTRLAGYEQYF. CDR3 DNA: TGTGCCAGCACCCGACTAGCGGGATACGAGCAGTACTTC.

This rearrangement joins TRBV11-3 to TRBJ2-3, with TRBD2 matching 8 bases. Germline V lookup: CDR1 SGHNT, CDR2 YENEEA. CDR3 length equals 14 residues. V shed 4 bases, J shed 2 bases, and the junction held 2 bases outside the gene matches. This CDR3 is CASSSGGDTDTQYF. CDR3 coding DNA: TGTGCCAGCAGCTCCGGGGGGGACACAGATACGCAGTATTTT.

V is TRBV30 and J is TRBJ1-5; tentatively, D is TRBD1 (5 bases). The germline V gene has CDR1 GTSNPN and CDR2 SVGIG (reference sequence). Between the trimmed V and J ends, which lost 2 bases and 5 bases, there was a span of 16 bases. This CDR3 is 15 amino acids long. The CDR3 here is CAWSSRGGTDQPQHF. CDR3 DNA sequence: TGTGCCTGGAGTTCAAGGGGAGGGACGGATCAGCCCCAGCATTTT.

The chain combines TRBV5-1 with TRBJ2-1; no reliable D call. The CDR3 has 12 residues. Germline V lookup: CDR1 SGHRS, CDR2 YFSETQ. Trimming shortened V by 0 bases and J by 9 bases, and 7 bases separated the two germline ends. The CDR3 bases are TGCGCCAGCAGCTTGGGAGAGGCTGAGCAGTTCTTC. Translating it yields CASSLGEAEQFF.

This chain uses TRBV5-1 with TRBJ2-5; 8 bases map to TRBD1. This CDR3 comprises 14 residues. From germline, CDR1 is SGHRS and CDR2 YFSETQ. The J segment lost 5 bases and the V segment lost 5 bases, leaving 8 bases of the junction unmatched. CDR3 bases: TGCGCCAGCAGGTATCAGGGGGCTGTGGAGACCCAGTACTTC. This encodes CASRYQGAVETQYF.

J is TRBJ2-7 and V is TRBV2, with D possibly being TRBD1 (6 bases). V dropped 8 bases and J dropped 3 bases, with 11 bases sitting between them. CDR3 length equals 12 residues. Germline CDR1 SNHLY, CDR2 FYNNEI. The CDR3 DNA reads as TGTGCCAGCCACAGGGCAGACTACGAGCAGTACGTC. This gives the protein CASHRADYEQYV.

DNA of the CDR3: TGTGCCAGCAATTCAGGGGAAAACCACGAGCAGTACTTC. Translated, it gives CASNSGENHEQYF. The V call is TRBV27, the J call TRBJ2-7, with a tentative D call TRBD1 (6 bases). In germline, CDR1 is MNHEY, CDR2 SMNVEV (reference sequence). The CDR3 has 13 amino acids. V was trimmed by 7 bases and J by 5 bases, leaving 15 bases between them.

The chain is built from TRBV5-6 and TRBJ1-4; 7 nucleotides agree with TRBD1. V gave up 2 bases and J gave up 3 bases; unmatched junction bases: 4. The CDR3 is 15 residues long. CDR1 and CDR2 (germline): SGHDT, YYEEEE. CDR3 nucleotide sequence: TGTGCCAGCAGCTTCCGCGGGACAGCTAATGAAAAACTGTTTTTT. Amino acid sequence: CASSFRGTANEKLFF. Full variable domain (missing parts from reference TRBV5-6 and TRBJ1-4): DAGVTQSPTHLIKTRGQQVTLRCSPKSGHDTVSWYQQALGQGPQFIFQYYEEEERQRGNFPDRFSGHQFPNYSSELNVNALLLGDSALYLCASSFRGTANEKLFFGSGTQLSVL.

This clone was seen more than once but under ten times. The DNA of the CDR3 is TGTGCCAGCAGTCCAGGGACAGCATACGAGCAGTACGTC. Protein product: CASSPGTAYEQYV. This chain uses TRBV6-1 with TRBJ2-7, with 7 bases fitting TRBD1. The ends lost 5 bases at V and 4 bases at J; junction bases unmatched: 5. There are 13 residues in the CDR3. CDR1 and CDR2 from the germline V gene are MNHNS and SASEGT.

The CDR3 DNA reads TGTGCCAGCAGCCCTACTAGCGGGACCGGGGAGCTGTTTTTT. Encoded protein: CASSPTSGTGELFF. The chain combines TRBV9 with TRBJ2-2; TRBD2 matches 9 bases. J gave up 5 bases and V 4 bases, and 3 bases lay outside the gene matches. The CDR3 totals 14 residues. Germline CDR1 and CDR2: SGDLS and YYNGEE.

Here the CDR3 reads CASSLGRDSPPTYEQYV. CDR3 in DNA: TGTGCCAGCAGCTTAGGGCGAGATAGTCCACCGACATACGAGCAGTACGTC. V gene TRBV7-8 combines with J gene TRBJ2-7; D is undetermined. V lost 1 base and J 4 bases, leaving 20 bases between the germline ends. The length of the CDR3 is 17 residues. From germline, CDR1 is SGHVS and CDR2 FQNEAQ.

V and J are TRBV4-1 and TRBJ2-3, with 9 bases identical to TRBD2. Germline CDR1 MGHRA, CDR2 YSYEKL. The V segment lost 3 bases and the J segment 2 bases; nucleotides outside the gene matches: 9. The CDR3 sequence is 17 residues long. CDR3 loop: CASSHATSGPSTDTQYF. CDR3 bases: TGCGCCAGCAGCCACGCCACTAGCGGGCCCTCCACAGATACGCAGTATTTT.

This chain links TRBV5-1 with TRBJ1-1, with TRBD1 identical over 10 bases. This CDR3 is 14 amino acids long. The V and J ends lost 8 bases and 2 bases, in that order; junction bases with no gene match: 6. Germline V CDR1 and CDR2: SGHRS, YFSETQ. The DNA of the CDR3 is TGCGCCAGTATCCGGGACAGGGGTAACACTGAAGCTTTCTTT. Its protein product is CASIRDRGNTEAFF.

Only a few counts were recorded for this clone. The chain uses TRBV7-6 and TRBJ2-5, with TRBD2 matching over 10 bases. The CDR3 has 15 amino acids. Per germline, CDR1 SGHVS and CDR2 FNYEAQ. The ends lost 2 bases at V and 4 bases at J; junction bases unmatched: 4. The DNA for the CDR3 is TGTGCCAGCAGCTTATACACTAGCGGGGCAGAGACCCAGTACTTC. This encodes CASSLYTSGAETQYF. Using reference TRBV7-6 and TRBJ2-5 for the parts outside the CDR3, the full variable domain is GAGVSQSPRYKVTKRGQDVALRCDPISGHVSLYWYRQALGQGPEFLTYFNYEAQQDKSGLPNDRFSAERPEGSISTLTIQRTEQRDSAMYRCASSLYTSGAETQYFGPGTRLLVL.

This chain connects TRBV18 to TRBJ1-5; D gene ambiguous. Trimming shortened V by 2 bases and J by 13 bases, and 15 bases separated the two germline ends. The germline gives CDR1 KGHSH, CDR2 LQKENI. This CDR3 has 13 amino acids. CDR3 loop: CASSPGLSEAQHF. The CDR3 DNA reads as TGTGCCAGCTCACCAGGTCTTAGCGAGGCTCAGCATTTT.